A selection of T cell receptor beta chains follows, all from one sample in a study of response to subunit inactivated influenza vaccine. MiXCR, applied by TCRdb to the RT-PCR reads, yields one record per CDR3 protein. The sample lists some 500,000 distinct CDR3 sequences; approximately 15% were seen once. Sequencing was performed on CD4+ T cells sorted from PBMCs, taken less than 30 months after vaccination. The source of these receptors is a man between 50 and 69 years old who received an inactivated influenza vaccine. Each CDR3 is given with its conserved first and last residue. Each record gives: V gene, CDR3 length, J gene, D gene, clone size, CDR3 DNA, CDR3 protein. The D gene is left open where the match is weak. Not every row has a clone size; where given, it reads once, few, many or a size class.

>TRBV20-1|12|TRBJ2-1|TRBD1|few
TGCAGTGCAGGGGGACAGCACAATGAGCAGTTCTTC
CSAGGQHNEQFF
>TRBV7-2|14|TRBJ2-2|NA|few
TGTGCCAGCAGCACAGACTATAACACCGGGGAGCTGTTTTTT
CASSTDYNTGELFF
>TRBV12-3/TRBV12-4|14|TRBJ1-5|NA|few
TGTGCCAGCAGTTTTTTCAGTGCAAATCAGCCCCAGCATTTT
CASSFFSANQPQHF
>TRBV6-1|15|TRBJ2-1|NA|NA
TGTGCCAGCAGCCCACATCTAGGAGAATCCGGTGAGCAGTTCTTC
CASSPHLGESGEQFF
>TRBV27|16|TRBJ2-7|TRBD2|NA
TGTGCCGGCAGTGGACTAGCGGGGTCGTCAATGTACGAGCAGTACTTC
CAGSGLAGSSMYEQYF
>TRBV6-2/TRBV6-3|14|TRBJ2-1|TRBD2|NA
TGTGCCAGCACCCGCGCGGGGGTATACAATGAGCAGTTCTTC
CASTRAGVYNEQFF
>TRBV28|13|TRBJ2-1|NA|few
TGTGCCAGCACCCAAGGGGGCTACAATGAGCAGTTCTTC
CASTQGGYNEQFF
>TRBV5-6|15|TRBJ2-1|NA|few
TGTGCCAGCAGCTTTAGGGGGAGTCGGGGGAATGAGCAGTTCTTC
CASSFRGSRGNEQFF
>TRBV24-1|15|TRBJ2-1|NA|few
TGTGCCACCAGTGACAAGGGGGAGTCCCGGGATGAGCAGTTCTTC
CATSDKGESRDEQFF
>TRBV29-1|14|TRBJ1-5|TRBD1|few
TGCAGCGTGCAGGGACAGGGAAGCAATCAGCCCCAGCATTTT
CSVQGQGSNQPQHF